Sequencing of this TCR beta chain was carried out in a study of Tregs in tolerant kidney transplant recipients (dated by TCRdb to about 2019). Background for the entire study: Related donors were used in the transplants with nonmyeloablative bone marrow transplantation, and mixed chimerism was transient in the human trials. The study applied TCRbeta sequencing to find donor-specific regulatory T cells before combined kidney and bone marrow transplantation and then followed those same cells after transplant. Study-wide findings and limitations: Because the PCR primers were changed over time for some patients, nucleotide-level comparison could not be performed across the samples from those patients. Biological reproducibility was not directly addressed, though technical replication error appeared minimal. Expanding Tregs with activated donor B cells appeared to identify the most biologically relevant and donor-specific TCRbeta repertoire. The study was limited by small patient numbers, and the findings need validation in larger populations and under other immunosuppression protocols. Donor-specific Treg expansion was found to exceed global Treg expansion in tolerant patients, suggesting antigen-driven rather than nonspecific expansion.

For TCRbeta CDR3 sequencing, genomic DNA from the sorted cells was extracted using the QIAGEN DNeasy Blood and Tissue Kit. High-throughput TCRbeta CDR3 sequencing, including PCR amplification with bias correction and internal controls, was performed commercially through immunoSEQ. Per the source publication's procedure: Unique productive TCRbeta sequences were defined by CDR3 nucleotide sequence where primers matched, and otherwise by CDR3 amino acid sequence together with Vbeta and Jbeta genes. To correct sorting error, sequences shared between sorted populations at a frequency ratio of 2:1 or less were removed; the rest were assigned to the higher population. Donor-reactive sequences were defined as at least 5-fold expanded in CFSE-low cells versus unstimulated cells, with frequency of at least 0.01% in CFSE-low cells. Repertoire divergence was quantified by Jensen-Shannon divergence using the top 100 TCRbeta sequences ranked by frequency. For samples with multiple sequencing runs, sorting error was corrected separately for each run before the runs were pooled. This is the immuneACCESS table as TCRdb keeps it, with only in-frame sequences that have V and J called. A part of the clones is gone; compared with another copy, unresolved V genes explain less than half, and the rest is unexplained. The DNA was the basis for D and trimming; V, J and clone size are from that table. This sample gives 85,000 to 100,000 clones in total; approximately 94% of them show up just once. Jointly, the top ten make up approximately 0.48% of the sample.

Taken from cysteine to phenylalanine, the CDR3 has 18 residues. Only the CDR3 part of the read is kept: 54 bases, read in frame from the first base. For CDR1 and CDR2, the germline V gene (reference sequence) lists SSHAT and FNYEAQ. V lost 5 bases and J lost 5 bases; the stretch between them is 24 bases long. As regards this clone: There is no known antigen for this receptor. Per-base quality was not reported, and no clone a single base away is much larger than it.

Sample time point, as interpreted from the label and publication: blood sample drawn before combined kidney and bone marrow transplant. Thawed PBMCs were FACS-sorted into unstimulated Tregs (CD4+CD25+CD127-), CD4+ non-Tregs (CD4+CD25-), CD4 cells and CD8 cells. Patients were 4 combined kidney and bone marrow transplant recipients from the ITN036ST trial, and only these trial subjects had samples available. Healthy control blood was processed to PBMCs with a Ficoll density gradient and then cryopreserved, whereas patient PBMCs were collected both before and after transplant. The sequencing here drew on CD4+ T cells from blood, taken before the transplant. The clonotype comes from a human donor who received a combined kidney and bone marrow transplant. Here the chain combines TRBV7-7 and TRBJ2-2; the D region possibly corresponds to TRBD1 (6 bases align). The CDR3 amino acid sequence is: CASSPHRIGTFGTGELFF. In nucleotide form, the sequence is TGTGCCAGCAGCCCACACCGGATCGGGACATTTGGGACCGGGGAGCTGTTTTTT. Reference TRBV7-7 and TRBJ2-2 genes cover what lies past the CDR3, so the full variable domain is GAGVSQSPRYKVTKRGQDVTLRCDPISSHATLYWYQQALGQGPEFLTYFNYEAQPDKSGLPSDRFSAERPEGSISTLTIQRTEQRDSAMYRCASSPHRIGTFGTGELFFGEGSRLTVL.